Presented here are 14 T cell receptor beta chains from one specimen sequenced in a study of blood T cell repertoires in COVID-19. Using immunoSEQ multiplex PCR, the repertoire was profiled, and TCRdb retains in-frame clones only, with some absent. Found here are roughly 150,000 clones, 85% to 95% of them singletons; the top ten hold just under 2%. The sequenced sample was peripheral blood. These receptors all stem from a woman aged 60-75 years with COVID-19, enrolled during active disease.

The chain links TRBV9 to TRBJ2-7; 11 bases line up with TRBD2. The V gene end was trimmed by 2 bases and the J gene end by 3 bases; junction bases not matched to a gene: 4. The germline V gene has CDR1 SGDLS and CDR2 YYNGEE. This CDR3 is 15 amino acids long. The CDR3 DNA follows: TGTGCCAGCAGCGTCTCCGGGACTAGCGGCTACGAGCAGTACTTC. Translated: CASSVSGTSGYEQYF.

V usage is TRBV19 and J usage is TRBJ1-5, with 8 bases lining up with TRBD1. This CDR3 region has 16 residues. Germline V gene sequence: CDR1 LNHDA, CDR2 SQIVND (reference sequence). Germline trimming cut 7 bases from V and 5 bases from J; bases unmatched to any gene: 13. CDR3 sequence reads: CASNPTDRQGYQPQHF. Here the CDR3 DNA reads TGTGCCAGTAATCCCACCGACAGACAGGGGTATCAGCCCCAGCATTTT.

This clone appeared a few times. This chain joins TRBV27 and TRBJ2-5; weak D call: TRBD1 (6 bases). CDR3 length: 15 residues. Looked up from germline, CDR1 is MNHEY and CDR2 is SMNVEV (reference sequence). V was pared by 4 bases and J by 0 bases, with 12 bases between. The CDR3 bases are TGTGCCAGCAGTTCCGGGACAAAGTACCAAGAGACCCAGTACTTC. Its protein is CASSSGTKYQETQYF.

The chain couples TRBV6-5 to TRBJ1-1; no firm D call. The germline V gene has CDR1 MNHEY and CDR2 SVGAGI. Between the trimmed V and J ends, which lost 2 bases and 7 bases, there was a span of 5 bases. This CDR3 has 11 residues. This CDR3 is CASSYGVEAFF. The CDR3 nucleotides are TGTGCCAGCAGTTACGGAGTTGAAGCTTTCTTT.

The chain employs TRBV7-3 and TRBJ2-1; TRBD2 aligns across 10 bases. V shed 5 bases, J shed 4 bases, and the junction held 5 bases outside the gene matches. The CDR3 runs to 15 residues. Germline V gene data show CDR1 as SGHTA and CDR2 as FQGTGA. The chain's CDR3 is CASSPGLADYNEQFF. DNA of the CDR3: TGTGCCAGCAGCCCAGGACTAGCGGATTACAATGAGCAGTTCTTC.

This chain links TRBV6-5 with TRBJ2-2, with TRBD1 matching 7 bases. The length of the CDR3 is 16 residues. Trimming removed 0 bases from V and 4 bases from J; junction bases left unmatched: 5. Germline V gene data show CDR1 as MNHEY and CDR2 as SVGAGI. The CDR3 here is CASSYSEGAGTGELFF. The CDR3 DNA reads as TGTGCCAGCAGTTACTCTGAGGGGGCTGGCACCGGGGAGCTGTTTTTT.

The chain combines TRBV19 with TRBJ1-1; 8 nucleotides line up with TRBD1. The CDR3 runs to 15 residues. The V gene end was trimmed by 6 bases and the J gene end by 3 bases; junction bases not matched to a gene: 9. CDR1 and CDR2 from the germline V gene are LNHDA and SQIVND (reference sequence). The CDR3 DNA follows: TGTGCCAGTAGAAGGCCAGGGGGCTTGTACACTGAAGCTTTCTTT. The encoded protein is CASRRPGGLYTEAFF.

The chain employs TRBV28 and TRBJ1-1, with TRBD1 identical over 9 bases. CDR3 length equals 17 residues. V shed 5 bases and J 1 base; nucleotides not matched to a gene: 11. Germline V CDR1 and CDR2: MDHEN, SYDVKM. The CDR3: CASSPPGGQGWNTEAFF. CDR3 DNA: TGTGCCAGCAGTCCCCCAGGGGGACAGGGATGGAACACTGAAGCTTTCTTT.

The genes are TRBV6-5 and TRBJ1-2; possibly TRBD1 for D (5 bases). The V end lost 2 bases, the J end lost 3 bases, and 7 bases lay between the germline ends. Germline V gene sequence: CDR1 MNHEY, CDR2 SVGAGI. This CDR3 region has 13 residues. DNA for the CDR3: TGTGCCAGCAGTTACGGCAGGGACTATGGCTACACCTTC. This codes for CASSYGRDYGYTF.

The J gene is TRBJ2-7, the V gene TRBV6-5; TRBD1 is a possible D gene (5 bases). The CDR3 spans 14 residues. Per the germline V gene, CDR1 is MNHEY and CDR2 is SVGAGI. Trimming pared 5 bases from V and 6 bases from J, leaving 17 bases between. CDR3 residues: CASSPRQGGGEQYF. DNA for the CDR3: TGTGCCAGCAGTCCCCGGCAGGGTGGCGGCGAGCAGTACTTC.

This clone was recorded only once. This chain uses TRBV6-6 with TRBJ2-6; D is undetermined. This CDR3 is 16 amino acids long. Trimming stripped 7 bases from V and 0 bases from J, with 13 bases between. Per the germline V gene, CDR1 is MNHNY and CDR2 is SVGAGI (reference sequence). CDR3 nucleotide sequence: TGTGCCAGCACGAATGGGCTAACCTCTGGGGCCAACGTCCTGACTTTC. Its translation is CASTNGLTSGANVLTF.

This clone was detected once. The V gene is TRBV6-6, the J gene TRBJ1-5; TRBD1 might be the D (6 bases). Trimming removed 4 bases from V and 6 bases from J, with 13 bases in between. The germline CDR1 and CDR2 sequences are MNHNY and SVGAGI (reference sequence). This CDR3 is 14 amino acids long. The CDR3 sequence: CASSSPGDGQPQHF. The CDR3 nucleotides read TGTGCCAGCAGTTCCCCAGGGGATGGTCAGCCCCAGCATTTT.

V and J are TRBV9 and TRBJ2-1, with 8 bases aligning to TRBD2. The V segment lost 0 bases and the J segment 9 bases; nucleotides outside the gene matches: 14. Per germline, CDR1 SGDLS and CDR2 YYNGEE. There are 17 residues in the CDR3. The CDR3 nucleotides read TGTGCCAGCAGCGTAGAGGCTAGCGGGTTGGTAGGGACTGAGCAGTTCTTC. Translated, it gives CASSVEASGLVGTEQFF.

J is TRBJ1-5 and V is TRBV3-1 (or the pseudogene TRBV3-2), with D possibly being TRBD1 (5 bases). The CDR3 runs 17 residues. The germline V gene has CDR1 LGHDT and CDR2 YNNKEL (reference sequence). V lost 1 base, J lost 4 bases, and 17 bases lay in between. The CDR3 protein is CASSQARDHRGNQPQHF. In DNA, the CDR3 is TGTGCCAGCAGCCAAGCCAGAGACCACCGGGGGAATCAGCCCCAGCATTTT.